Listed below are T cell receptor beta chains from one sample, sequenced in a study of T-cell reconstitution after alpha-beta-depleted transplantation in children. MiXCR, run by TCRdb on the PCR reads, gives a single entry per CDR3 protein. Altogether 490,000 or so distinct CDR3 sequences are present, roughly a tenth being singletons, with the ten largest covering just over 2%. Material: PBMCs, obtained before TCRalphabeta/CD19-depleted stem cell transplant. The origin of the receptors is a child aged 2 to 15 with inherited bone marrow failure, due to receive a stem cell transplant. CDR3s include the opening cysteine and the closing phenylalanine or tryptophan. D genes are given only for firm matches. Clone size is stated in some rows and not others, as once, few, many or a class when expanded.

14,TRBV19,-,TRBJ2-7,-,CASSNWDLTYEQYF,TGTGCCAGTAGTAACTGGGACTTAACCTACGAGCAGTACTTC
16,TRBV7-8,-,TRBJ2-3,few,CASSPLQGISTDTQYF,TGTGCCAGCAGCCCTCTTCAGGGGATAAGCACAGATACGCAGTATTTT
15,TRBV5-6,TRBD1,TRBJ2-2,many,CASSRGTANTGELFF,TGTGCCAGCAGCAGAGGGACAGCGAACACCGGGGAGCTGTTTTTT
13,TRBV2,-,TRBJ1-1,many,CASRVGGNTEAFF,TGTGCCAGCCGGGTTGGGGGGAACACTGAAGCTTTCTTT
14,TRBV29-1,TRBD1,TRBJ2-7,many,CSVFGTASSYEQYF,TGCAGCGTGTTCGGGACAGCGAGCTCCTACGAGCAGTACTTC
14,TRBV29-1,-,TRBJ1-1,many,CSVCEIGMNTEAFF,TGCAGCGTTTGTGAAATAGGGATGAACACTGAAGCTTTCTTT
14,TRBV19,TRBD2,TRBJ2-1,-,CASSLAGGYNDQFF,TGTGCCAGTAGTTTAGCGGGAGGTTACAATGACCAGTTCTTC
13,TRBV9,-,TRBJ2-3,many,CASRPSGDDTQYF,TGTGCCAGCAGGCCTTCGGGGGACGATACGCAGTATTTT
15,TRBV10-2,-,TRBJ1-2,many,CASSDTRPIPGGYTF,TGCGCCAGCAGTGATACGCGCCCCATCCCTGGCGGCTACACCTTC
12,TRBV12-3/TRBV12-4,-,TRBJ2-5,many,CASSYRQETQYF,TGTGCCAGCAGTTACAGACAAGAGACCCAGTACTTC
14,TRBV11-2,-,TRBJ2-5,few,CASSLYRGGETQYF,TGTGCCAGCAGCTTGTACAGGGGGGGGGAGACCCAGTACTTC
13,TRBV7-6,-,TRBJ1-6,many,CASSFSTNSPLHF,TGTGCCAGCAGCTTTTCGACTAATTCACCCCTCCACTTT
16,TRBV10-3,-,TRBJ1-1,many,CAISESLGGGDTEAFF,TGTGCCATCAGTGAGTCCCTGGGAGGAGGGGACACTGAAGCTTTCTTT
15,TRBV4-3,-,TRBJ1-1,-,CASSQDRNTNTEAFF,TGCGCCAGCAGCCAAGATAGAAACACGAACACTGAAGCTTTCTTT
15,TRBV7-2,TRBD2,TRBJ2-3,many,CASSLGLAVADTQYF,TGTGCCAGCAGCTTAGGGCTAGCGGTCGCAGATACGCAGTATTTT
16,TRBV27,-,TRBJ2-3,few,CASSLFLDNAPDTQYF,TGTGCCAGCAGTTTATTCCTGGACAACGCCCCCGATACGCAGTATTTT
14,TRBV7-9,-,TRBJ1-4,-,CASSIRGGGEKLFF,TGTGCCAGCAGCATTAGGGGGGGGGGCGAAAAACTGTTTTTT
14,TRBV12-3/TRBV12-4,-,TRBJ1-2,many,CASSLALGGYGYTF,TGTGCCAGCAGTTTAGCGCTCGGGGGATATGGCTACACCTTC
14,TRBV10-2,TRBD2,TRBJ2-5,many,CASSWTSSQETQYF,TGCGCCAGCAGTTGGACTAGCAGCCAAGAGACCCAGTACTTC
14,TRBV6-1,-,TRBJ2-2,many,CASSEQADTGELFF,TGTGCCAGCAGTGAGCAGGCAGACACCGGGGAGCTGTTTTTT
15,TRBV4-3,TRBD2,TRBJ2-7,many,CASSQGREGYNEQYF,TGCGCCAGCAGCCAAGGACGGGAGGGATACAACGAGCAGTACTTC
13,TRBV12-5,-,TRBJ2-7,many,CASSRRGVYEQYF,TGTGCTAGCTCTCGTCGTGGAGTCTACGAGCAGTACTTC
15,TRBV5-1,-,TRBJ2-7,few,CASNLGGVGDNEQYF,TGCGCCAGCAACCTGGGGGGGGTGGGGGACAACGAGCAGTACTTC
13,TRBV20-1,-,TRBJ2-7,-,CSARVSGLHEQYF,TGCAGTGCTAGAGTCTCGGGTTTACACGAGCAGTACTTC
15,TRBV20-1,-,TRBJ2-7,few,CSAATSFRVSYEQYF,TGCAGTGCCGCTACTAGTTTCCGGGTGTCCTACGAGCAGTACTTC
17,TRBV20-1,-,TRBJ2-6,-,CCARPFAVRSGANVLTF,TGCTGTGCTAGACCCTTCGCAGTCCGCTCTGGGGCCAACGTCCTGACTTTC
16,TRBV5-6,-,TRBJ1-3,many,CASSFDGGRSGNTIYF,TGTGCCAGCAGCTTTGATGGGGGCCGCTCTGGAAACACCATATATTTT
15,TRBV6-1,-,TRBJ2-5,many,CATSYDWVRQETQYF,TGTGCCACGTCTTACGACTGGGTTCGCCAAGAGACCCAGTACTTC
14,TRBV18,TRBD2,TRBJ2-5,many,CASSPLAGVETQYF,TGTGCCAGCTCACCACTAGCGGGAGTTGAGACCCAGTACTTC
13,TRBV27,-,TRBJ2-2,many,CASSSTQAGELFF,TGTGCCAGCAGTTCAACTCAGGCCGGGGAGCTGTTTTTT
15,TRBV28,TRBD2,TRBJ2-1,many,CASAGGPRKDNEQFF,TGTGCCAGCGCGGGAGGGCCCCGGAAGGACAATGAGCAGTTCTTC
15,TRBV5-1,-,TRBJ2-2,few,CASSGDLPNTGELFF,TGCGCCAGCAGCGGGGACCTACCGAACACCGGGGAGCTGTTTTTT
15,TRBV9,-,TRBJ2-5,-,CASSVGTTIQETQYF,TGTGCCAGCAGCGTAGGGACAACCATCCAAGAGACCCAGTACTTC
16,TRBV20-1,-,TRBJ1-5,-,CSARDLAGPSNQPQHF,TGCAGTGCTAGAGACCTGGCAGGACCTAGCAATCAGCCCCAGCATTTT
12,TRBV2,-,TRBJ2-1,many,CASSERRGEQFF,TGTGCCAGCAGTGAGCGTAGGGGTGAGCAGTTCTTC
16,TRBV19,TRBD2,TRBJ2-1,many,CASRKRTSGRAYEQFF,TGTGCCAGTAGGAAAAGAACTAGCGGGAGGGCCTATGAGCAGTTCTTC
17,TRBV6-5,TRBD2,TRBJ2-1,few,CASRRARGGSSRNEQFF,TGTGCCAGCAGGCGGGCGCGGGGGGGATCTTCTCGCAATGAGCAGTTCTTC
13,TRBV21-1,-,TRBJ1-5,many,CASSKDGNQPQHF,TGTGCCAGCAGCAAAGACGGCAATCAGCCCCAGCATTTT
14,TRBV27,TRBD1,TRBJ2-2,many,CATKGQLTTGELFF,TGTGCCACCAAGGGACAGCTTACCACCGGGGAGCTGTTTTTT
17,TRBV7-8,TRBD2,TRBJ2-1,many,CASSFPIQREINNEQFF,TGTGCCAGCAGCTTTCCCATACAGCGGGAGATTAACAATGAGCAGTTCTTC
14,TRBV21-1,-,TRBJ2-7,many,CANPPGGHAFEQYF,TGTGCCAATCCTCCAGGAGGCCATGCCTTCGAGCAGTACTTC
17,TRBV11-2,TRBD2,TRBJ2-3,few,CASIFGTSSEFTDTQYF,TGTGCCAGCATCTTCGGGACTAGCTCTGAATTCACAGATACGCAGTATTTT
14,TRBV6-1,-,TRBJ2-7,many,CASSPTVESYEQYF,TGTGCCAGCAGCCCGACGGTAGAATCCTACGAGCAGTACTTC
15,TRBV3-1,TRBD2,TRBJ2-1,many,CASSQGLAANNEQFF,TGTGCCAGCAGCCAGGGCCTAGCGGCCAACAATGAGCAGTTCTTC
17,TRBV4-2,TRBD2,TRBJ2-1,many,CASSQDQTSGRYNEQFF,TGTGCCAGCAGCCAAGATCAGACTAGCGGGAGGTACAATGAGCAGTTCTTC
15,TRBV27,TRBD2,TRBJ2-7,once,CASAWTSGRGYEQYF,TGTGCCAGCGCCTGGACTAGCGGGAGAGGGTACGAGCAGTACTTC
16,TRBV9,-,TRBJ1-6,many,CASSVGSAADNSPLHF,TGTGCCAGCAGCGTAGGCTCGGCAGCTGATAATTCACCCCTCCACTTT
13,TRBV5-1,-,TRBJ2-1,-,CASSFQGINEQFF,TGCGCCAGCAGCTTTCAGGGTATCAATGAGCAGTTCTTC
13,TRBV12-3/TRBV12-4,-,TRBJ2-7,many,CASSLRSAAEQYF,TGTGCCAGCAGTTTACGCAGTGCGGCCGAGCAGTACTTC
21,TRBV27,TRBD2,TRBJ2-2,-,CASSFVLPGLAGPTNTGELFF,TGTGCCAGCAGTTTCGTTCTACCGGGACTAGCGGGACCCACGAACACCGGGGAGCTGTTTTTT